Listed below are T cell receptor beta chains from one sample, sequenced in a study of beta chain features in type 1 diabetes. The assay was immunoSEQ multiplex PCR, and TCRdb's table has in-frame clones only and misses some. The profile shows approximately 280,000 clones, about 15% of them singletons. Material: naive CD4+ T cells from blood. These receptors originate from a young man with type 1 diabetes. Each CDR3 is given with its conserved first and last residue. Each record gives: V gene, clone size, J gene, D gene, CDR3 protein, CDR3 DNA. The D gene is left open where the match is weak. Clone size, where shown, is once, few, many, or a class for clones that have expanded.

v_call: TRBV28; clone_size: few; j_call: TRBJ2-1; d_call: TRBD2; cdr3_aa: CASSLWAGTSGIGDEQFF; cdr3_nt: TGTGCCAGCAGTTTATGGGCCGGGACTAGCGGGATAGGGGATGAGCAGTTCTTC
v_call: TRBV30; clone_size: few; j_call: TRBJ1-1; d_call: NA; cdr3_aa: CAWSVGGFTEAFF; cdr3_nt: TGTGCCTGGAGTGTAGGAGGGTTCACTGAAGCTTTCTTT
v_call: TRBV30; clone_size: NA; j_call: TRBJ1-5; d_call: TRBD1; cdr3_aa: CAWSQGDLGPQHF; cdr3_nt: TGTGCCTGGAGTCAGGGGGACCTTGGGCCCCAGCATTTT
v_call: TRBV7-2; clone_size: NA; j_call: TRBJ1-2; d_call: TRBD1; cdr3_aa: CASSRRGRDYGYTF; cdr3_nt: TGTGCCAGCAGCCGAAGGGGGCGGGACTATGGCTACACCTTC
v_call: TRBV30; clone_size: few; j_call: TRBJ1-2; d_call: NA; cdr3_aa: CAWRPPTIYRSGYGYTF; cdr3_nt: TGTGCCTGGAGGCCTCCCACCATTTACAGGTCCGGCTATGGCTACACCTTC
v_call: TRBV30; clone_size: few; j_call: TRBJ1-6; d_call: NA; cdr3_aa: CAWSTVHSPLHF; cdr3_nt: TGTGCCTGGAGTACGGTGCATTCACCCCTCCACTTT
v_call: TRBV11-2; clone_size: NA; j_call: TRBJ2-4; d_call: NA; cdr3_aa: CASSLVSGERNIQYF; cdr3_nt: TGTGCCAGCAGCTTAGTGTCAGGGGAGCGGAACATTCAGTACTTC
v_call: TRBV6-5; clone_size: few; j_call: TRBJ1-5; d_call: TRBD1; cdr3_aa: CASSYNRGSQPQHF; cdr3_nt: TGTGCCAGCAGTTACAACAGGGGAAGTCAGCCCCAGCATTTT
v_call: TRBV27; clone_size: NA; j_call: TRBJ2-5; d_call: NA; cdr3_aa: CASSLSTAQETQYF; cdr3_nt: TGTGCCAGCAGTTTATCGACAGCACAAGAGACCCAGTACTTC
v_call: TRBV10-3; clone_size: few; j_call: TRBJ2-1; d_call: TRBD2; cdr3_aa: CAISESTSGGYNEQFF; cdr3_nt: TGTGCCATCAGTGAGTCGACTAGCGGGGGGTACAATGAGCAGTTCTTC
v_call: TRBV11-2; clone_size: few; j_call: TRBJ2-7; d_call: TRBD2; cdr3_aa: CASSSAPSGSYEQYF; cdr3_nt: TGTGCCAGCAGCTCCGCTCCTAGCGGGAGCTACGAGCAGTACTTC
v_call: TRBV5-1; clone_size: NA; j_call: TRBJ2-1; d_call: NA; cdr3_aa: CASSSTGTSFRKQFF; cdr3_nt: TGCGCCAGCAGCTCAACCGGGACATCGTTTCGGAAGCAGTTCTTC
v_call: TRBV15; clone_size: NA; j_call: TRBJ2-7; d_call: TRBD1; cdr3_aa: CATSRDKGTAYEQYF; cdr3_nt: TGTGCCACCAGCAGAGATAAGGGGACAGCCTACGAGCAGTACTTC
v_call: TRBV7-9; clone_size: few; j_call: TRBJ2-5; d_call: NA; cdr3_aa: CASTSVLAVQETQYF; cdr3_nt: TGTGCCAGCACCTCCGTATTAGCGGTCCAAGAGACCCAGTACTTC
v_call: TRBV7-2; clone_size: NA; j_call: TRBJ1-6; d_call: TRBD1; cdr3_aa: CASSLAGTGVSPLHF; cdr3_nt: TGTGCCAGCAGCTTAGCCGGGACAGGGGTTTCACCCCTCCACTTT
v_call: TRBV5-1; clone_size: NA; j_call: TRBJ2-7; d_call: TRBD1; cdr3_aa: CASSTGQGAYEQYF; cdr3_nt: TGCGCCAGCAGTACAGGACAGGGGGCCTACGAGCAGTACTTC
v_call: TRBV7-2; clone_size: NA; j_call: TRBJ2-4; d_call: NA; cdr3_aa: CASSSRRGIQYF; cdr3_nt: TGTGCCAGCAGCTCTCGACGAGGCATTCAGTACTTC
v_call: TRBV18; clone_size: NA; j_call: TRBJ2-5; d_call: NA; cdr3_aa: CASSPWTVGETQYF; cdr3_nt: TGTGCCAGCTCACCCTGGACAGTTGGGGAGACCCAGTACTTC
v_call: TRBV30; clone_size: NA; j_call: TRBJ2-5; d_call: TRBD2; cdr3_aa: CAWSVNPGTSGVTQYF; cdr3_nt: TGTGCCTGGAGTGTCAACCCAGGGACTAGCGGCGTGACCCAGTACTTC
v_call: TRBV7-2; clone_size: NA; j_call: TRBJ2-1; d_call: NA; cdr3_aa: CASSSSGAAFSEQFF; cdr3_nt: TGTGCCAGCAGCTCGTCGGGAGCCGCATTCTCTGAGCAGTTCTTC
v_call: TRBV7-6; clone_size: few; j_call: TRBJ2-7; d_call: TRBD1; cdr3_aa: CASSPRQGKGYEQYF; cdr3_nt: TGTGCCAGCAGCCCACGACAGGGGAAGGGGTACGAGCAGTACTTC
v_call: TRBV28; clone_size: NA; j_call: TRBJ1-2; d_call: NA; cdr3_aa: CASSPGVGRAAYGYTF; cdr3_nt: TGTGCCAGCAGCCCTGGGGTCGGCAGGGCGGCCTATGGCTACACCTTC
v_call: TRBV4-2; clone_size: few; j_call: TRBJ1-5; d_call: NA; cdr3_aa: CASSQGLEEQPQHF; cdr3_nt: TGTGCCAGCAGCCAAGGTCTAGAGGAGCAGCCCCAGCATTTT
v_call: TRBV25-1; clone_size: NA; j_call: TRBJ2-7; d_call: NA; cdr3_aa: CASSEEGYEQYF; cdr3_nt: TGTGCCAGCAGTGAGGAGGGCTACGAGCAGTACTTC
v_call: TRBV9; clone_size: few; j_call: TRBJ2-5; d_call: TRBD1; cdr3_aa: CASSVGSRGQETQYF; cdr3_nt: TGTGCCAGCAGCGTAGGATCCAGGGGGCAAGAGACCCAGTACTTC
v_call: TRBV11-2; clone_size: NA; j_call: TRBJ2-3; d_call: TRBD2; cdr3_aa: CASSHSRGARTDTQYF; cdr3_nt: TGTGCCAGCAGCCACTCGCGGGGGGCCCGCACAGATACGCAGTATTTT
v_call: TRBV10-3; clone_size: few; j_call: TRBJ2-5; d_call: NA; cdr3_aa: CAISSTEQETQYF; cdr3_nt: TGTGCCATCAGTTCGACAGAACAAGAGACCCAGTACTTC
v_call: TRBV5-4; clone_size: few; j_call: TRBJ1-2; d_call: NA; cdr3_aa: CASSLGQVLGYTF; cdr3_nt: TGTGCCAGCAGCTTGGGACAGGTGCTGGGCTACACCTTC
v_call: TRBV5-1; clone_size: NA; j_call: TRBJ2-4; d_call: NA; cdr3_aa: CASSLDFRGAKNIQYF; cdr3_nt: TGCGCCAGCAGCTTGGATTTCAGGGGAGCCAAAAACATTCAGTACTTC
v_call: TRBV15; clone_size: NA; j_call: TRBJ2-7; d_call: NA; cdr3_aa: CATSRLSSYEQYF; cdr3_nt: TGTGCCACCAGCAGACTTAGCTCCTACGAGCAGTACTTC
v_call: TRBV29-1; clone_size: few; j_call: TRBJ2-4; d_call: NA; cdr3_aa: CSGGGPSKNIQYF; cdr3_nt: TGCAGCGGGGGCGGCCCGTCCAAAAACATTCAGTACTTC
v_call: TRBV4-1; clone_size: few; j_call: TRBJ1-5; d_call: NA; cdr3_aa: CASSQTGHLNQPQHF; cdr3_nt: TGCGCCAGCAGCCAAACGGGACACCTCAATCAGCCCCAGCATTTT
v_call: TRBV4-1; clone_size: NA; j_call: TRBJ2-5; d_call: TRBD1; cdr3_aa: CASSQVKGTAAQYF; cdr3_nt: TGCGCCAGCAGCCAAGTCAAGGGGACAGCCGCCCAGTACTTC
v_call: TRBV9; clone_size: few; j_call: TRBJ2-3; d_call: TRBD1; cdr3_aa: CASSVAVQGADTQYF; cdr3_nt: TGTGCCAGCAGCGTAGCTGTGCAGGGGGCAGATACGCAGTATTTT
v_call: TRBV6-5; clone_size: NA; j_call: TRBJ1-2; d_call: TRBD1; cdr3_aa: CASSSGTGQIYGYTF; cdr3_nt: TGTGCCAGCAGTTCCGGTACGGGACAGATCTATGGCTACACCTTC
v_call: TRBV30; clone_size: few; j_call: TRBJ2-7; d_call: TRBD1; cdr3_aa: CAWSQGQGYEQYF; cdr3_nt: TGTGCCTGGAGTCAGGGACAGGGATACGAGCAGTACTTC
v_call: TRBV9; clone_size: few; j_call: TRBJ2-3; d_call: NA; cdr3_aa: CASSNQRVTDTQYF; cdr3_nt: TGTGCCAGCAGCAACCAGCGGGTGACAGATACGCAGTATTTT
v_call: TRBV9; clone_size: few; j_call: TRBJ2-2; d_call: TRBD2; cdr3_aa: CASSVSGRPTGELFF; cdr3_nt: TGTGCCAGCAGCGTTAGCGGGAGACCCACCGGGGAGCTGTTTTTT
v_call: TRBV19; clone_size: NA; j_call: TRBJ2-1; d_call: NA; cdr3_aa: CASKAERHYNEQFF; cdr3_nt: TGTGCCAGTAAGGCAGAAAGACATTACAATGAGCAGTTCTTC
v_call: TRBV30; clone_size: few; j_call: TRBJ1-5; d_call: NA; cdr3_aa: CAWSVTGNQPQHF; cdr3_nt: TGTGCCTGGAGTGTGACAGGAAATCAGCCCCAGCATTTT
v_call: TRBV20-1; clone_size: NA; j_call: TRBJ1-2; d_call: NA; cdr3_aa: CSPGYGYTF; cdr3_nt: TGCAGTCCAGGCTATGGCTACACCTTC
v_call: TRBV7-6; clone_size: NA; j_call: TRBJ2-5; d_call: NA; cdr3_aa: CASSPTGVETQYF; cdr3_nt: TGTGCCAGCAGCCCCACCGGGGTAGAGACCCAGTACTTC
v_call: TRBV4-3; clone_size: many; j_call: TRBJ2-3; d_call: NA; cdr3_aa: CASSQTGADTQYF; cdr3_nt: TGCGCCAGCAGCCAAACGGGGGCAGATACGCAGTATTTT
v_call: TRBV7-2; clone_size: NA; j_call: TRBJ1-6; d_call: TRBD1; cdr3_aa: CASSLDRGLGLSPLHF; cdr3_nt: TGTGCCAGCAGCTTGGACAGGGGGCTGGGTCTTTCACCCCTCCACTTT